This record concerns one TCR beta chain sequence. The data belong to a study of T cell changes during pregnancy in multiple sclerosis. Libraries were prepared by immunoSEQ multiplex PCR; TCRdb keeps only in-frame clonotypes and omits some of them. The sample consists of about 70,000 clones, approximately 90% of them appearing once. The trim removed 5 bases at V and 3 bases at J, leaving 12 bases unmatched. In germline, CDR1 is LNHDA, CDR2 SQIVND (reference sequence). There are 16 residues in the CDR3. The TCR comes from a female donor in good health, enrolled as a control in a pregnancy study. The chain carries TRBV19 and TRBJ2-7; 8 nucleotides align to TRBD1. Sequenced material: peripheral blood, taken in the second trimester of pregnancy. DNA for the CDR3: TGTGCCAGTAGTCCCACCTGGACAGGGATTTACTACGAGCAGTACTTC. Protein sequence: CASSPTWTGIYYEQYF.